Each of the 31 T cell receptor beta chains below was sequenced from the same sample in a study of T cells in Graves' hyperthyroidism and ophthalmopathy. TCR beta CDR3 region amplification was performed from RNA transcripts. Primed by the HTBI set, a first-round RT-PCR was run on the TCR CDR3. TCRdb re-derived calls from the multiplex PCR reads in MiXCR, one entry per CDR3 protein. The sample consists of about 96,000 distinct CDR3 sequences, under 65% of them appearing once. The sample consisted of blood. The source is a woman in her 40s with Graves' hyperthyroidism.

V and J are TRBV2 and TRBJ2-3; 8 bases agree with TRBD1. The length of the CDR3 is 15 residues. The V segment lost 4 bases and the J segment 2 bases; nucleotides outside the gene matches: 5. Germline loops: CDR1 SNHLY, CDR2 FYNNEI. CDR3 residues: CASSGPGQVTDTQYF. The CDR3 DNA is TGTGCCAGCAGTGGGCCGGGACAGGTCACAGATACGCAGTATTTT.

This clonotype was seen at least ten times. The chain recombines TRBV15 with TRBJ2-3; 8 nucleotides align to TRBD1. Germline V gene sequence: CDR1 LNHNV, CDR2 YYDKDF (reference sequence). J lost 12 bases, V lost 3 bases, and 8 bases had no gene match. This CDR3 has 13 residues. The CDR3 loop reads CATSRGDRGSQYF. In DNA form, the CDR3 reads TGTGCCACCAGCAGGGGAGACAGGGGTTCACAGTATTTT.

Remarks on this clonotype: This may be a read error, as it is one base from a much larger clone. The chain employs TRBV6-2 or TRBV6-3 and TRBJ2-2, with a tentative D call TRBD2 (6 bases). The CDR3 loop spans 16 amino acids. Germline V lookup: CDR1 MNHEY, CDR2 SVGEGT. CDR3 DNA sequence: TGTGCCAGCTCTCTATGGAGGGCAGCGAACACCGGGGAGCTGTCTTTT. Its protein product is CASSLWRAANTGELSF.

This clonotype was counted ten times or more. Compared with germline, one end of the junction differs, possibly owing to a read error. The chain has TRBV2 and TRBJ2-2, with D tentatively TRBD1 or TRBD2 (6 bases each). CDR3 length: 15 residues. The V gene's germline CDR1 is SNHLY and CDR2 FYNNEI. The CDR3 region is CAGSDRGVVTGELFF. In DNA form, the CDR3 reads TGTGCCGGCAGTGATAGGGGGGTGGTCACCGGGGAGCTGTTTTTT.

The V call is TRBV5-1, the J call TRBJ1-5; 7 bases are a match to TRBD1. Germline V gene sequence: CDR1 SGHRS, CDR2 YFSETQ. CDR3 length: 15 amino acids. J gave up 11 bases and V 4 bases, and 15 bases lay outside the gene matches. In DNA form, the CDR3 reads TGCGCCAGCAGCCCGCGACAGGGACGAACGGAGACCCAGCATTTT. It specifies CASSPRQGRTETQHF. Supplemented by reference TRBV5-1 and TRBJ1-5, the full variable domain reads KAGVTQTPRYLIKTRGQQVTLSCSPISGHRSVSWYQQTPGQGLQFLFEYFSETQRNKGNFPGRFSGRQFSNSRSEMNVSTLELGDSALYLCASSPRQGRTETQHFGDGTRLSIL.

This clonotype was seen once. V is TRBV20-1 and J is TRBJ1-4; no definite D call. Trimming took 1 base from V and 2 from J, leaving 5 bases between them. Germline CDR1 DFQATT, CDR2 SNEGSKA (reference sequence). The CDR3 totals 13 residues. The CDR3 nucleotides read TGCAGTGCTAGAGCTCCGACTAATGAAAAACTGTTTTTT. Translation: CSARAPTNEKLFF.

CDR3 amino acids: CASLEGYGDEQYF. The CDR3 DNA reads as TGTGCCAGCTTAGAAGGGTATGGGGACGAGCAGTACTTC. The chain uses TRBV25-1 and TRBJ2-7; D ambiguous. The CDR3 consists of 13 residues. V lost 8 bases, J lost 5 bases, and 16 bases lay in between. The germline V gene has CDR1 MGHDK and CDR2 SYGVNS.

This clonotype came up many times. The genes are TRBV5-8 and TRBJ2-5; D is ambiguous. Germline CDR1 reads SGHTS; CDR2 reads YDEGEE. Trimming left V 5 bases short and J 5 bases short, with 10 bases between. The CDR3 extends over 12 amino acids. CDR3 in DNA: TGTGCCAGCAGTCCTGGTATGGAGACCCAGTACTTC. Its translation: CASSPGMETQYF.

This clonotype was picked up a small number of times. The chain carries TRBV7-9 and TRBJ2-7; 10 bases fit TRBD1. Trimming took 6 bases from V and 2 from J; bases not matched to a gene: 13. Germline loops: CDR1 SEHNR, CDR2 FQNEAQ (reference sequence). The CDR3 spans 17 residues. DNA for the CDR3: TGTGCCAGCAGTGAACCAGTGGCCGGACAGGGGGCCTACGAGCAGTACTTC. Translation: CASSEPVAGQGAYEQYF.

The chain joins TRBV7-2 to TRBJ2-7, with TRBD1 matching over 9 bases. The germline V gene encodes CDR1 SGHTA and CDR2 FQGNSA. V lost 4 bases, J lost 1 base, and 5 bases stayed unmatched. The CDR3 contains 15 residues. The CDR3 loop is CASSSGTGRSYEQYF. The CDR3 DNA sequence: TGTGCCAGCAGCTCCGGGACAGGGAGGTCCTACGAGCAGTACTTC.

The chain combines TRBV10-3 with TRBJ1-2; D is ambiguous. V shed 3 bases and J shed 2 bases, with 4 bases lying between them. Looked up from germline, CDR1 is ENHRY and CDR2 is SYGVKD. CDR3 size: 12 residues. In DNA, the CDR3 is TGTGCCATCAGTGACAAAAACTATGGCTACACCTTC. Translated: CAISDKNYGYTF.

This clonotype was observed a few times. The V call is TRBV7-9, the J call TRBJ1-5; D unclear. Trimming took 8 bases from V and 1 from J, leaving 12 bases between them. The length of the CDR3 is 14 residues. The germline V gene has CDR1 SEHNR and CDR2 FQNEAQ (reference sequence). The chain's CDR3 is CASSHSDSNQPQHF. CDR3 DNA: TGTGCCAGCTCACACTCAGACAGCAATCAGCCCCAGCATTTT.

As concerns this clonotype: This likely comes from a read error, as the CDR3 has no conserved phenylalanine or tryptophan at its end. CDR3 in amino acids: CASSLRDNSYEQYS. The CDR3 nucleotides read TGTGCCAGCAGTTTGCGGGACAACTCCTACGAGCAGTACTCC. This chain joins TRBV7-9 and TRBJ2-7; perhaps D is TRBD1 or TRBD2 (6 bases each). Trimming cost V 6 bases and J 0 bases, with 12 bases left between them. This CDR3 contains 14 residues. Germline V gene data show CDR1 as SEHNR and CDR2 as FQNEAQ (reference sequence).

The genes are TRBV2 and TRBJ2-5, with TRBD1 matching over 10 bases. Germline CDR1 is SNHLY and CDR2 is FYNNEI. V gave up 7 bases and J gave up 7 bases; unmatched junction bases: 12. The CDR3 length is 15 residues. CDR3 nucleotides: TGTGCCAGCAACCCCCCGATGGGACAGGGGTGGACCCAGTACTTC. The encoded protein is CASNPPMGQGWTQYF.

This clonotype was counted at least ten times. CDR3 residues: CASSLGLYEQYF. Written as DNA, the CDR3 is TGTGCCAGCAGCTTGGGTCTCTACGAGCAGTACTTC. This chain joins TRBV5-5 and TRBJ2-7; D gene ambiguous. The CDR3 covers 12 residues. V was shortened by 0 bases and J by 3 bases, with 4 bases between the two germline ends. The V gene's germline CDR1 is SGHKS and CDR2 YYEKEE (reference sequence).

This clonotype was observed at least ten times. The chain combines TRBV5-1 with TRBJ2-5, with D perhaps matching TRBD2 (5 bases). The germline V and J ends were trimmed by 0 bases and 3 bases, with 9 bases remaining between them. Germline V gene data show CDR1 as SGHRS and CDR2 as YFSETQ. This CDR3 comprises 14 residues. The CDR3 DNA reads TGCGCCAGCAGCTTGGGGACTTTCAAAGAGACCCAGTACTTC. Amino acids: CASSLGTFKETQYF. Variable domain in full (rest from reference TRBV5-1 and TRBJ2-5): KAGVTQTPRYLIKTRGQQVTLSCSPISGHRSVSWYQQTPGQGLQFLFEYFSETQRNKGNFPGRFSGRQFSNSRSEMNVSTLELGDSALYLCASSLGTFKETQYFGPGTRLLVL.

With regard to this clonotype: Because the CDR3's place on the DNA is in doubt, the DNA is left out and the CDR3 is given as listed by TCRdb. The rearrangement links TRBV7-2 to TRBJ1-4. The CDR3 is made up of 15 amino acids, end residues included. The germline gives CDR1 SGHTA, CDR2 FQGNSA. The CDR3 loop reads CASSLGGGRGKNCFF.

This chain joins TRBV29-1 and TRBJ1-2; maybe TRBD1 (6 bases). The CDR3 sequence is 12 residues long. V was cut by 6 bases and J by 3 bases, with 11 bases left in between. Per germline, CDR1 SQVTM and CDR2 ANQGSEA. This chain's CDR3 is CSVAQGYYGYTF. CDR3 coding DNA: TGCAGCGTAGCCCAGGGGTACTATGGCTACACCTTC.

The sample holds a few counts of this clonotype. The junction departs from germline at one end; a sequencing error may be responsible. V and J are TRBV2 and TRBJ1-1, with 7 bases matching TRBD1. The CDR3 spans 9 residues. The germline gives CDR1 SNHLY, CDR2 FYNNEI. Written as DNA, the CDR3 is TGTGCCAGCAGCTATGCAGGGGGCTTT. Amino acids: CASSYAGGF. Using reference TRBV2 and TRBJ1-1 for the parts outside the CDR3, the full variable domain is EPEVTQTPSHQVTQMGQEVILRCVPISNHLYFYWYRQILGQKVEFLVSFYNNEISEKSEIFDDQFSVERPDGSNFTLKIRSTKLEDSAMYFCASSYAGGFGQGTRLTVV.

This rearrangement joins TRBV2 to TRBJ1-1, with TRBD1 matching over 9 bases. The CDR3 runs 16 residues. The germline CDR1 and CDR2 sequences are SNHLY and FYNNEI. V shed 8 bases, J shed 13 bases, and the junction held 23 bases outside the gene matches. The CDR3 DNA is TGTGCCAGCTCACCGCTTATTGGGACAGGGAGCCTTGGTGATTTCTTT. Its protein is CASSPLIGTGSLGDFF.

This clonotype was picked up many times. CDR3 sequence (DNA): TGCGCCAGCAGCGGCACCTCGGGGGCGGGCGCTAACGAGCAGTACTTC. This translates into CASSGTSGAGANEQYF. This chain joins TRBV4-1 and TRBJ2-7; either TRBD1 or TRBD2 may supply D (6 bases each). The CDR3 length is 16 residues. Germline V gene sequence: CDR1 MGHRA, CDR2 YSYEKL. The V gene lost 5 bases and the J gene lost 5 bases, with 22 bases spanning the gap.

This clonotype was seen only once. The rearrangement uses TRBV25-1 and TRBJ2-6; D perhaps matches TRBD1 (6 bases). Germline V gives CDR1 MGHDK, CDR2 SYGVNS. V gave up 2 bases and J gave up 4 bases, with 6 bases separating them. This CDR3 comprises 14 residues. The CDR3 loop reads CASSEDRGANVLTF. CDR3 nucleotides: TGTGCCAGCAGTGAAGACAGGGGGGCCAACGTCCTGACTTTC.

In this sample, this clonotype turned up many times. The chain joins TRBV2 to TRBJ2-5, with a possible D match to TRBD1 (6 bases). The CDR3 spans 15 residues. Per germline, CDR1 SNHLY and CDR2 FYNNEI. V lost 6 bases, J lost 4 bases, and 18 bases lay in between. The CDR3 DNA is TGTGCCAGCAGCGAGGAACAGGGATCGGGAGAGACCCAGTACTTC. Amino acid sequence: CASSEEQGSGETQYF.

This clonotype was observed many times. This CDR3 reads CASRLDPANTGELFF. The CDR3 coding sequence is TGTGCCAGCAGGCTGGATCCCGCGAACACCGGGGAGCTGTTTTTT. V gene TRBV6-1 combines with J gene TRBJ2-2; D not certain. This CDR3 contains 15 residues. CDR1 and CDR2 from the germline V gene are MNHNS and SASEGT. Trimming shortened V by 6 bases and J by 0 bases, and 11 bases separated the two germline ends.

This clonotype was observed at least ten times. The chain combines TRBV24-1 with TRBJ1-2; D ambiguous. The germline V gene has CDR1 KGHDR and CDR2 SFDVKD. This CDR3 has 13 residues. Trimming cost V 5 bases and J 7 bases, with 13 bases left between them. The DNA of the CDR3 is TGTGCCACCAGTGGAGAACGGGAAGCTGGCTACACCTTC. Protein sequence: CATSGEREAGYTF.

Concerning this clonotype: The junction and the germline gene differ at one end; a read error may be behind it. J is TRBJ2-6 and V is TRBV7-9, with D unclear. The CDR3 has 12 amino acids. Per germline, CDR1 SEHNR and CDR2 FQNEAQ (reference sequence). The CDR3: CASSLGDNVLTF. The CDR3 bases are TGTGCCAGCAGCTTAGGGGACAACGTCCTGACTTTC. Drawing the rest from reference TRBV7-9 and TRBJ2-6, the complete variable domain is DTGVSQNPRHKITKRGQNVTFRCDPISEHNRLYWYRQTLGQGPEFLTYFQNEAQLEKSRLLSDRFSAERPKGSFSTLEIQRTEQGDSAMYLCASSLGDNVLTFGAGSRLTVL.

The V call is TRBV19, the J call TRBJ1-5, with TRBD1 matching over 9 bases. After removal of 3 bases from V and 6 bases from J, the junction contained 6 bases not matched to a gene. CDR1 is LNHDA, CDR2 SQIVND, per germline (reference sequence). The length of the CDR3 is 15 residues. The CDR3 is CASSIWDRVPQPQHF. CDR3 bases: TGTGCCAGTAGTATCTGGGACAGGGTCCCTCAGCCCCAGCATTTT.

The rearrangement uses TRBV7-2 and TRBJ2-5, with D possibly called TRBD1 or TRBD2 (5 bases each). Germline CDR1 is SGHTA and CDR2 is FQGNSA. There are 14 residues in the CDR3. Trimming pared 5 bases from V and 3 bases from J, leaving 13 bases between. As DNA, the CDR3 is TGTGCCAGCAGCCATCGGGGCGGCAAAGAGACCCAGTACTTC. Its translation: CASSHRGGKETQYF.

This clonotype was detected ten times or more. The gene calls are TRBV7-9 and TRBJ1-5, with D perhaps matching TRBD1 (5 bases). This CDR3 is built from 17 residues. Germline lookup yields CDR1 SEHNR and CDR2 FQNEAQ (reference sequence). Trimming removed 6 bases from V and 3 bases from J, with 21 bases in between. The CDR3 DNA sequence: TGTGCCAGCAGTTGGGACCCTCTTCTTGGACACAATCAGCCCCAGCATTTT. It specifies CASSWDPLLGHNQPQHF.

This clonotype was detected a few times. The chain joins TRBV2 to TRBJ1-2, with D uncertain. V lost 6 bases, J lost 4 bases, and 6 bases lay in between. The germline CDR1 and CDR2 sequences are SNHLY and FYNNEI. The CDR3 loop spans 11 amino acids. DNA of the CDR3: TGTGCCAGCAGCGACGCCTATGGCTACACCTTC. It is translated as CASSDAYGYTF. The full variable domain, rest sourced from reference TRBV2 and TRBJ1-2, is EPEVTQTPSHQVTQMGQEVILRCVPISNHLYFYWYRQILGQKVEFLVSFYNNEISEKSEIFDDQFSVERPDGSNFTLKIRSTKLEDSAMYFCASSDAYGYTFGSGTRLTVV.

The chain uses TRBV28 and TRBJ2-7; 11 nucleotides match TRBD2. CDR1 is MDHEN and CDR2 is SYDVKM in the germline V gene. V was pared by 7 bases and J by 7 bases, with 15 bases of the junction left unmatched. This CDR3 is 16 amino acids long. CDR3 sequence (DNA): TGTGCCAGCACCAGACCAGTAGCGGGAGGGCACCTGGAGCAGTACTTC. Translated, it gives CASTRPVAGGHLEQYF.